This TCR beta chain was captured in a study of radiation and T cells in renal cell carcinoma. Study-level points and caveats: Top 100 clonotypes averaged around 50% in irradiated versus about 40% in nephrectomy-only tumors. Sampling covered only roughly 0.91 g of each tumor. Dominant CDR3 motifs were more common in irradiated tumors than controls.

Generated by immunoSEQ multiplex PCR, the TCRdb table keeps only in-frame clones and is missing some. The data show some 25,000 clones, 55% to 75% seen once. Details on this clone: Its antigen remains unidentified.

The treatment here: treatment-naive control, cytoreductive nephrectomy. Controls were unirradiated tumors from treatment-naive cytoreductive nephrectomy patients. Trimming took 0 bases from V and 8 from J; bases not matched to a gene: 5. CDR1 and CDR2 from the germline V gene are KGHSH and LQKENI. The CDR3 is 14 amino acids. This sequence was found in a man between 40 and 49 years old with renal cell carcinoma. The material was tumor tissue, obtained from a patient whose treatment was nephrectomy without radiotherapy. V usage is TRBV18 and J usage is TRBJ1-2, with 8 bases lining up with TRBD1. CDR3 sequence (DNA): TGTGCCAGCTCACCACCGACAGGGGTGTACGGCTACACCTTC. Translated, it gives CASSPPTGVYGYTF.